This record looks at one T cell receptor beta chain sequence and its context. This record belongs to a study of blood T cell repertoires in COVID-19. For the study at large: Sites in the United States, Italy and Spain provided acute and convalescent COVID-19 samples.

CDR3 length equals 14 residues. The V and J ends lost 3 bases and 8 bases, in that order; junction bases with no gene match: 5. The germline gives CDR1 LNHDA, CDR2 SQIVND (reference sequence). The repertoire was sequenced with immunoSEQ multiplex PCR; TCRdb's copy has only in-frame clones and lacks some. The sample carries around 62,000 clones, roughly 84% recorded once. This sequence joins TRBV19 and TRBJ1-4; TRBD1 matches 8 bases. This clonotype was sampled from a man aged 45-60 years with active COVID-19. Source material: peripheral blood. The CDR3 protein is CASSMTGAAEKLFF. The CDR3 DNA follows: TGTGCCAGTAGTATGACAGGGGCGGCAGAAAAACTGTTTTTT.